This T cell receptor beta chain came from a study of shared clonotypes between healthy human individuals. Overall study context: Every donor yielded three CD4 naive, three CD4 memory, two CD8 naive and one CD8 memory plate.

Sequenced by immunoSEQ multiplex PCR; TCRdb stores in-frame clones only, minus some. Among around 340,000 clones listed, roughly 80% were seen once. Findings of the study overall: Against clonotypes common to all four donors, non-shared ones had lower generation probabilities. Rarefaction revealed incomplete sorted-subset sequencing despite large depth.

The germline CDR1 and CDR2 sequences are SNHLY and FYNNEI. V gave up 1 base and J gave up 8 bases; unmatched junction bases: 5. This CDR3 is 14 amino acids long. This clone was seen more than once but under ten times. Its antigen is unknown. The chain carries TRBV2 and TRBJ1-2, with 9 bases lining up with TRBD1. The source of this sequence is a man aged 25 to 40 in good health. The material sequenced was memory CD4+ T cells sorted from blood. Subset of the sample: CD45RA-negative fraction. CDR3 in DNA: TGTGCCAGCAGTGAAGGAGGGGACAGGGCCGGCTACACCTTC. Translating it yields CASSEGGDRAGYTF.